This T cell receptor (beta chain) originates from a study of blood T cell repertoires in COVID-19. This CDR3 is built from 13 residues. CDR1 is SGHKS and CDR2 is YYEKEE in the germline V gene (reference sequence). V shed 4 bases and J 9 bases; nucleotides not matched to a gene: 7. Only in-frame clones appear in the TCRdb table, and some are missing; sequencing was by immunoSEQ multiplex PCR. The profile shows about 190,000 clones, approximately 86% of them singletons. The TCR was taken from a young man with acute or convalescent COVID-19. Sequencing was performed on peripheral blood. V usage is TRBV5-5 and J usage is TRBJ1-1, with 9 bases fitting TRBD1. The DNA of the CDR3 is TGTGCCAGCAGCCTAACAGGGGGCGGACAAGCTTTCTTT. Encoded protein: CASSLTGGGQAFF.